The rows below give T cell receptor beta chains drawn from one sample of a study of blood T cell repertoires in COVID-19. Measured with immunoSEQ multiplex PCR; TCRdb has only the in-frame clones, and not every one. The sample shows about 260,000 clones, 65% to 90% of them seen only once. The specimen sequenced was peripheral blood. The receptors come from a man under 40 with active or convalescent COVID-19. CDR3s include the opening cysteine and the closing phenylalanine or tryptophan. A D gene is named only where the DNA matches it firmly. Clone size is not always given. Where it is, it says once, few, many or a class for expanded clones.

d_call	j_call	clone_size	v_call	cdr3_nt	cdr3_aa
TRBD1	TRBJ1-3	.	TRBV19	TGTGCCAGTAGTGCCCGGGACAGCCCCAGCACCATATATTTT	CASSARDSPSTIYF
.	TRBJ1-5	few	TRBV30	TGTGCCTGGAGAGGCGGTAGCAATCAGCCCCAGCATTTT	CAWRGGSNQPQHF
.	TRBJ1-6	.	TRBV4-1	TGCGCCAGCAGCCAAGATCTTTCGGCAGGAAATAATTCACCCCTCCACTTT	CASSQDLSAGNNSPLHF
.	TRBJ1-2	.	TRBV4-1	TGCGCCAGCAGTATCCACCGGGACTTAGAATCTAACTATGGCTACACCTTC	CASSIHRDLESNYGYTF
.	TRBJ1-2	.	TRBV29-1	TGCAGCGTTGTTCAATACTATGGCTACACCTTC	CSVVQYYGYTF
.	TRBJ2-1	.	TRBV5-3	TGTGCCAGAAGCTTGCCCCCAGACAATGAGCAGTTCTTC	CARSLPPDNEQFF
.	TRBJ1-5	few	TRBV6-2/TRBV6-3	TGTGCCAGCAGTTATTCAAGCATTTTATCCCAGCATTTT	CASSYSSILSQHF
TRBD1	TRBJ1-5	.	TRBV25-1	TGTGCCAGCAGTGATTCCTCAGGGGGAGAAAGGGTCAATCAGCCCCAGCATTTT	CASSDSSGGERVNQPQHF
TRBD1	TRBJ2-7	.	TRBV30	TGTGCCTGGACTGCCGGGACAGCTCAAAGCGAGCAGTACTTC	CAWTAGTAQSEQYF
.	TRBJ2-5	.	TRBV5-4	TGTGCCAGCACCCCTAGCGTCGGAGAGACCCAGTACTTC	CASTPSVGETQYF
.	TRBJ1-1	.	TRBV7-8	TGTGCCAGCAGCTTAAGGGGAGGGCGGAACACTGAAGCTTTCTTT	CASSLRGGRNTEAFF
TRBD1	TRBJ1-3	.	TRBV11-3	TGTGCCACCCAAAAAAAACAGGGGGCGTCGCCGAGCTCTGGAAACACCATATATTTT	CATQKKQGASPSSGNTIYF
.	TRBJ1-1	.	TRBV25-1	TGTGCCAGCAGTGAGGGTCTTGGGGGAGGAACTGAAGCTTTCTTT	CASSEGLGGGTEAFF
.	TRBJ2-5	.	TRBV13	TGTGCCAGCAGCGAATTACAGGGTTCGGAGACCCAGTACTTC	CASSELQGSETQYF
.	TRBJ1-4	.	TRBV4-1	TGCGCCAGCAGCCAAGACGCCGGGGGGTGGGTTGAAAAACTGTTTTTT	CASSQDAGGWVEKLFF
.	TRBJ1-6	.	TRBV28	TGTGCCAGCAGGGTACAGGGCTCCTATAATTCACCCCTCCACTTT	CASRVQGSYNSPLHF
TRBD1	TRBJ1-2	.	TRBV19	TGTGCCAGTAGTATCCAAGGGGGCGGATACTATGGCTACACCTTC	CASSIQGGGYYGYTF
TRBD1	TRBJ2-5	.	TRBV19	TGTGCCAGTAGCCAAACCTCTGGACAGGGGGTAGAGACCCAGTACTTC	CASSQTSGQGVETQYF
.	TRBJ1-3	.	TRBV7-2	TGTGCCAGCAGCGTCGGCTCTGGAAACACCATATATTTT	CASSVGSGNTIYF
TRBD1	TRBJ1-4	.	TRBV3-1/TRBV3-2	TGTGCCAGCAGCCCGAGAGGTCAGGGGGGAAATGAAAAACTGTTTTTT	CASSPRGQGGNEKLFF
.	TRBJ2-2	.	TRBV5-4	TGTGCCAGCAGCTTAACACCCGGGGAGCTGTTTTTT	CASSLTPGELFF
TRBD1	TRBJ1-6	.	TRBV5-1	TGCGCCAGCAGCGGGGGGACAGGGGGCTCCTATAATTCACCCCTCCACTTT	CASSGGTGGSYNSPLHF
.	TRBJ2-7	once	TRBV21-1	TGTGCCAGCAGCAAAATTCTCACAGGGAAGTTGGGCGAGCAGTACTTC	CASSKILTGKLGEQYF
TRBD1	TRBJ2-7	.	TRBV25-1	TGTGCCAGCAGTGAAAGGGGGCGCTCCTACGAGCAGTACTTC	CASSERGRSYEQYF
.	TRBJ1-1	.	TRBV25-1	TGTGCCAGCAGTGAATATGGTGGCAGGTTGAACACTGAAGCTTTCTTT	CASSEYGGRLNTEAFF
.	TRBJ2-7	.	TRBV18	TGTGCCAGCTCAAAACCGGACAGCCCCTACGAGCAGTACTTC	CASSKPDSPYEQYF
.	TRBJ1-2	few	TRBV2	TGTGCCAGCAGTTCAGGACAAGGGGATAGATATGGCTACACCTTC	CASSSGQGDRYGYTF
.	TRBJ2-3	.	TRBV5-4	TGTGCCAGCAGCCTAGGTTGGACAGATACGCAGTATTTT	CASSLGWTDTQYF
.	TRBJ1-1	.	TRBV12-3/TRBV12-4	TGTGCCAGCAGTTCCCTCAGGAACACTGAAGCTTTCTTT	CASSSLRNTEAFF
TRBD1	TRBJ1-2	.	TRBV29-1	TGCAGCGTTGCGTCAGGGGGCTTGGGAGGCTACACCTTC	CSVASGGLGGYTF
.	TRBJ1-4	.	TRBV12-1	TGTGCCAGCAGCTTTGAGGGGACAACGGGGCGTAATGAAAAACTGTTTTTT	CASSFEGTTGRNEKLFF
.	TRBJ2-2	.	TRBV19	TGTGCCAGTAGCCAAGCCCGCATTACCGGGGAGCTGTTTTTT	CASSQARITGELFF